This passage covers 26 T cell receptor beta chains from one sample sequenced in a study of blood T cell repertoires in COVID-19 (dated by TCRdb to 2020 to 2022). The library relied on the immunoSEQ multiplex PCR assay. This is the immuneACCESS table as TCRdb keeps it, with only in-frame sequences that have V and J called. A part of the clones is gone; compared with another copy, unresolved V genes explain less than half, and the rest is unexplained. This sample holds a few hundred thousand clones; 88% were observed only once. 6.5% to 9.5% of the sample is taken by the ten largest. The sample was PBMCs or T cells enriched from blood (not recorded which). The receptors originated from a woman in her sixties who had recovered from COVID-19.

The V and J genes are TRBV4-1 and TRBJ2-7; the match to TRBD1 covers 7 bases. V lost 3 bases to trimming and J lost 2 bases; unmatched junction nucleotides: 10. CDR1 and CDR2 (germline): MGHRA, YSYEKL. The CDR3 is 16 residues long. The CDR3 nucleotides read TGCGCCAGCAGCCACCGAGGGACAGTAAAACCCTACGAGCAGTACTTC. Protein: CASSHRGTVKPYEQYF.

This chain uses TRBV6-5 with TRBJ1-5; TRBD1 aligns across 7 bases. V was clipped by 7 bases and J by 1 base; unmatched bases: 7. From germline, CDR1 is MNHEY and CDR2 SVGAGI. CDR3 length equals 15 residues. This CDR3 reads CASIWTGGSNQPQHF. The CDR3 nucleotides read TGTGCCAGCATCTGGACAGGTGGGAGCAATCAGCCCCAGCATTTT.

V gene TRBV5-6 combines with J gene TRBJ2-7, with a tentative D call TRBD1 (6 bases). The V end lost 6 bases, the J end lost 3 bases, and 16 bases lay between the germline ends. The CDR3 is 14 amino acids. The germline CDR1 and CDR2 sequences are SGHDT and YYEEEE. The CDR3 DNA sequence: TGTGCCAGCACTCTGACAGGTTCGGACTACGAGCAGTACTTC. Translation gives CASTLTGSDYEQYF.

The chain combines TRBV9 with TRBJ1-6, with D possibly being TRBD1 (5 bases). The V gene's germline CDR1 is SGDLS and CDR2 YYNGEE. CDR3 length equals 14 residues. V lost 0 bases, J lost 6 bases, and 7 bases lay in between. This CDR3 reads CASSVDGGNSPLHF. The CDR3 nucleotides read TGTGCCAGCAGCGTAGACGGGGGTAATTCACCCCTCCACTTT.

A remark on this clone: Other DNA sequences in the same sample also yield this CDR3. The CDR3 region is CASSYSLSTDTQYF. The CDR3 nucleotides read TGTGCCAGCAGTTACTCGTTAAGCACAGATACGCAGTATTTT. The chain joins TRBV6-5 to TRBJ2-3, with D uncertain. This CDR3 contains 14 residues. Germline values: CDR1 MNHEY, CDR2 SVGAGI. Between the trimmed V and J ends, which lost 0 bases and 0 bases, there was a span of 4 bases.

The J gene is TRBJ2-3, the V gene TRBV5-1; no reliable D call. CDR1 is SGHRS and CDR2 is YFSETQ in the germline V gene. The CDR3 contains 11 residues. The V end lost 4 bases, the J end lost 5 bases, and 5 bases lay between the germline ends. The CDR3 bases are TGCGCCAGCAGCACCAGAGATACGCAGTATTTT. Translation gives CASSTRDTQYF.

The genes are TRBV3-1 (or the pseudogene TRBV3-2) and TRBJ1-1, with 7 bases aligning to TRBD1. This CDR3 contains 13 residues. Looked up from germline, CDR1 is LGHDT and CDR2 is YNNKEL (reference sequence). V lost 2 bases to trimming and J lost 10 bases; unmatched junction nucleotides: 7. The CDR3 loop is CASSQSLTGRAFF. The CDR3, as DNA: TGTGCCAGCAGCCAATCCTTGACAGGGAGAGCTTTCTTT.

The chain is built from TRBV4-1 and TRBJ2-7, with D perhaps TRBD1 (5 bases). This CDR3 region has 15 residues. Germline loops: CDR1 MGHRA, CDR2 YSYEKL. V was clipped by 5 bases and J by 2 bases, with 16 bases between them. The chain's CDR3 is CASSESHDRTYEQYF. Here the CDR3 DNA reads TGCGCCAGCAGCGAATCCCACGACAGAACCTACGAGCAGTACTTC.

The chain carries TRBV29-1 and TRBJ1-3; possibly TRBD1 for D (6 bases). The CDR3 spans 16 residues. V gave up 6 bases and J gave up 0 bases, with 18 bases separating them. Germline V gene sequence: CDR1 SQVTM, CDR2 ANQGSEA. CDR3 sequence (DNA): TGCAGCGTCGCCACGGGCCTCAGGGGCTCTGGAAACACCATATATTTT. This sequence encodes CSVATGLRGSGNTIYF. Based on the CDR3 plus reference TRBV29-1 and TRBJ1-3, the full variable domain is SAVISQKPSRDICQRGTSLTIQCQVDSQVTMMFWYRQQPGQSLTLIATANQGSEATYESGFVIDKFPISRPNLTFSTLTVSNMSPEDSSIYLCSVATGLRGSGNTIYFGEGSWLTVV.

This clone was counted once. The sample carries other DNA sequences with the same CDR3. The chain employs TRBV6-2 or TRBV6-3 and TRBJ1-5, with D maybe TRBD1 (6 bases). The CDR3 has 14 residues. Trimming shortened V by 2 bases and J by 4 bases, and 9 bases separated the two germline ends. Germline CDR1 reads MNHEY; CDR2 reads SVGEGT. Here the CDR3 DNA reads TGTGCCAGCAGTTACCTGGACAGAAATCAGCCCCAGCATTTT. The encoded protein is CASSYLDRNQPQHF.

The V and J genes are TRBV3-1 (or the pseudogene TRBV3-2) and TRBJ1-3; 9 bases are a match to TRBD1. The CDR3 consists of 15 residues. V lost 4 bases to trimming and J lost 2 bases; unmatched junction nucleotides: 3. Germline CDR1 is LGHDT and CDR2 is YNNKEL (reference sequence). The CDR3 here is CASSLQGAPGNTIYF. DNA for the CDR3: TGTGCCAGCAGCCTACAGGGGGCGCCTGGAAACACCATATATTTT.

CDR3 sequence (DNA): TGTGCCAGCTGGGAGGGGCTGAACACTGAAGCTTTCTTT. Translated: CASWEGLNTEAFF. V and J are TRBV6-5 and TRBJ1-1; TRBD1 might be the D (5 bases). The CDR3 extends over 13 amino acids. Trimming stripped 8 bases from V and 0 bases from J, with 10 bases between. The germline V gene encodes CDR1 MNHEY and CDR2 SVGAGI.

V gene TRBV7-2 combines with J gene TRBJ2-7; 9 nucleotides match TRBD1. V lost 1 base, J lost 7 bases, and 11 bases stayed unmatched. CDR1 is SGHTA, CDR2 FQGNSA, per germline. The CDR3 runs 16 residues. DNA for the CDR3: TGTGCCAGCAGCTTAGAAGTGGACAGGGGCGTGGGGGAGCAGTACGTC. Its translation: CASSLEVDRGVGEQYV.

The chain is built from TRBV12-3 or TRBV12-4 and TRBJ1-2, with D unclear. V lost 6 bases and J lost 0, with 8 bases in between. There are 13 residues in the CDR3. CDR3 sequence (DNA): TGTGCCAGCAGGCTAGGTGCTAACTATGGCTACACCTTC. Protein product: CASRLGANYGYTF.

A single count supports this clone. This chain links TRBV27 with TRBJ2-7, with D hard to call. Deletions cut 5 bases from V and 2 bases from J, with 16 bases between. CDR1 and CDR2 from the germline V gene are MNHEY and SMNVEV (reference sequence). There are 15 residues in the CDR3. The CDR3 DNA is TGTGCCAGCAGTCCTTTCCCCTCTAAGACCTACGAGCAGTACTTC. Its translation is CASSPFPSKTYEQYF.

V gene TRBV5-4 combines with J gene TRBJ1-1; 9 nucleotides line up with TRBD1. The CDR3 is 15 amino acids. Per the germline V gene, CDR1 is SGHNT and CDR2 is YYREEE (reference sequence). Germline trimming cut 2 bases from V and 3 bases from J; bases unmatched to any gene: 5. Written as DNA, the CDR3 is TGTGCCAGCAGCTTTCACTGGACAGGGGACACTGAAGCTTTCTTT. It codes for CASSFHWTGDTEAFF. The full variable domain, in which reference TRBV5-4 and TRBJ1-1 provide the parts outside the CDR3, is ETGVTQSPTHLIKTRGQQVTLRCSSQSGHNTVSWYQQALGQGPQFIFQYYREEENGRGNFPPRFSGLQFPNYSSELNVNALELDDSALYLCASSFHWTGDTEAFFGQGTRLTVV.

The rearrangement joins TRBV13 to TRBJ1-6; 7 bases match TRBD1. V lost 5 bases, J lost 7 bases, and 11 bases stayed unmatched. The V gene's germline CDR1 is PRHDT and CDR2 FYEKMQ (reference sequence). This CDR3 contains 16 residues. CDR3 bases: TGTGCCAGCAGCCCCGGACAGGTCCAATTCAATTCACCCCTCCACTTT. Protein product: CASSPGQVQFNSPLHF. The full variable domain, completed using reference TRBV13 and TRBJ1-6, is AAGVIQSPRHLIKEKRETATLKCYPIPRHDTVYWYQQGPGQDPQFLISFYEKMQSDKGSIPDRFSAQQFSDYHSELNMSSLELGDSALYFCASSPGQVQFNSPLHFGNGTRLTVT.

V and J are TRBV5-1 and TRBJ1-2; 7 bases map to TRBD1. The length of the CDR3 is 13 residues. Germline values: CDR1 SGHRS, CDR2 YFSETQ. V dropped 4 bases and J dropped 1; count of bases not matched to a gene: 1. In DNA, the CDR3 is TGCGCCAGCAGCGGACAGGTTAACTATGGCTACACCTTC. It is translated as CASSGQVNYGYTF.

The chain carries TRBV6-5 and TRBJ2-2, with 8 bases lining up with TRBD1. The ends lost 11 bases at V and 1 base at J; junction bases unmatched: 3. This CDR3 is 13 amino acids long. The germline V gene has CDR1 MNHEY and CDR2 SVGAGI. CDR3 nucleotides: TGTGCCTTCGACAGGGGGAACACCGGGGAGCTGTTTTTT. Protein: CAFDRGNTGELFF.

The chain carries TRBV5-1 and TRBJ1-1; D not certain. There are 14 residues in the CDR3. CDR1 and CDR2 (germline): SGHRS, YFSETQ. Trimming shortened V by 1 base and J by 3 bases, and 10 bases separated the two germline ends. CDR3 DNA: TGCGCCAGCAGCTTGTCAGGCGTAGACACTGAAGCTTTCTTT. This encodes CASSLSGVDTEAFF. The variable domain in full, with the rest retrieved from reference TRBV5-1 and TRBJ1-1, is KAGVTQTPRYLIKTRGQQVTLSCSPISGHRSVSWYQQTPGQGLQFLFEYFSETQRNKGNFPGRFSGRQFSNSRSEMNVSTLELGDSALYLCASSLSGVDTEAFFGQGTRLTVV.

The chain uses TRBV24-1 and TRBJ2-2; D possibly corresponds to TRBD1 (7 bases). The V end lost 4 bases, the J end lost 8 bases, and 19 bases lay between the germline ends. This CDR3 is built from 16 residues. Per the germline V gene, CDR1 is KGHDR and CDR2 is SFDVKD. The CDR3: CATSDPQTGTSGELFF. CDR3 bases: TGTGCCACCAGTGACCCTCAGACAGGGACTTCGGGGGAGCTGTTTTTT.

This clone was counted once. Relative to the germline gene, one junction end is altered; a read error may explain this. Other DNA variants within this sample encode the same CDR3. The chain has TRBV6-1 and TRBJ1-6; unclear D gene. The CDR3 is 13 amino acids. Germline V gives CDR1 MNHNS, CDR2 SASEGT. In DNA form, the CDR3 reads TGTGCTAGCAGTGAAGCCCGGAATTCACCCCTCCACTTT. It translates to CASSEARNSPLHF.

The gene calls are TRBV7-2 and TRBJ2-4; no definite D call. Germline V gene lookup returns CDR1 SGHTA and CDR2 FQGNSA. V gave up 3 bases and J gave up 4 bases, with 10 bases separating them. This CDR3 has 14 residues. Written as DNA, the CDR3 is TGTGCCAGCAGCTTCTCAGTCGCTAAAAACATTCAGTACTTC. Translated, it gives CASSFSVAKNIQYF.

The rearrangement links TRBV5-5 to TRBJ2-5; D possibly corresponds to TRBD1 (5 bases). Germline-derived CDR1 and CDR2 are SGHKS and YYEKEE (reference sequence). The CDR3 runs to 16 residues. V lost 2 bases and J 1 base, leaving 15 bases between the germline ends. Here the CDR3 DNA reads TGTGCCAGCAGCTTTTTGCCAGGGCTATCCCAAGAGACCCAGTACTTC. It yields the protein CASSFLPGLSQETQYF.

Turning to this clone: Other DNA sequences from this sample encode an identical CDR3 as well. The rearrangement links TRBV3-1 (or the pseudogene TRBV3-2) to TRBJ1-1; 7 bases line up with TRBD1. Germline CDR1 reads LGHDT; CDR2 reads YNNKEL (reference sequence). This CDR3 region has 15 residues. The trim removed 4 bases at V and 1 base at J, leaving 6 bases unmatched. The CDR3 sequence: CASSRSQGRNTEAFF. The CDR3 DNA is TGTGCCAGCAGCCGCTCACAGGGGAGGAACACTGAAGCTTTCTTT.

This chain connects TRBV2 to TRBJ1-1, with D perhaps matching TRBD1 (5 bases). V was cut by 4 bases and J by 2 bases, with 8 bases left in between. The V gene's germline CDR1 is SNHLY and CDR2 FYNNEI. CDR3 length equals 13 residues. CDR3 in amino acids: CASSGQHNTEAFF. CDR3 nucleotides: TGTGCCAGCAGTGGACAGCATAACACTGAAGCTTTCTTT.